Below are 6 T cell receptor beta chains sequenced from a single sample in a study of T cells in localized non-small cell lung cancer. Some clones are missing from TCRdb's copy, which holds only in-frame ones; the method was immunoSEQ multiplex PCR. The sample consists of about 950 clones, about 20% of them appearing once. The sequencing used normal lung tissue next to the tumor, collected before any cancer treatment. Receptors were obtained from a male donor at least 60 years old with stage I lung adenocarcinoma.

This clone was detected a few times. CDR3 protein: CASSVGPASADQETQYF. CDR3 bases: TGTGCCAGCAGCGTAGGCCCGGCTAGCGCGGACCAAGAGACCCAGTACTTC. J is TRBJ2-5 and V is TRBV9, with a possible D match to TRBD2 (6 bases). Trimming took 0 bases from V and 0 from J, leaving 15 bases between them. CDR1 and CDR2 from the germline V gene are SGDLS and YYNGEE. This CDR3 comprises 17 residues.

The genes are TRBV5-1 and TRBJ1-1, with D possibly being TRBD1 (5 bases). Germline lookup yields CDR1 SGHRS and CDR2 YFSETQ. V was trimmed by 4 bases and J by 1 base, leaving 11 bases between them. CDR3 length equals 14 residues. CDR3 in amino acids: CASSLWGENTEAFF. CDR3 nucleotides: TGCGCCAGCAGCCTGTGGGGGGAGAACACTGAAGCTTTCTTT.

This clone was seen a handful of times. The J gene is TRBJ2-3, the V gene TRBV23-1; possible D gene TRBD2, 5 bases. TRBV23-1 is annotated as an ORF whose role is uncertain. CDR3 length equals 13 residues. V dropped 6 bases and J dropped 5 bases, with 12 bases sitting between them. The CDR3 here is CASSSDRGDTQYF. The CDR3 coding sequence is TGCGCCAGCAGCTCTGACCGGGGAGATACGCAGTATTTT.

The genes are TRBV19 and TRBJ1-1; TRBD1 agrees at 7 bases. The CDR3 is 16 amino acids. Germline CDR1 reads LNHDA; CDR2 reads SQIVND (reference sequence). V lost 5 bases and J lost 0; bases outside the gene matches: 9. The CDR3 DNA reads TGTGCCAGTAGTTTCAGGGGGGTTGGCGTGAACACTGAAGCTTTCTTT. Translated: CASSFRGVGVNTEAFF.

This clone was seen a few times. The J gene is TRBJ2-2, the V gene TRBV30, with D possibly matching TRBD2 (6 bases). Germline-derived CDR1 and CDR2 are GTSNPN and SVGIG (reference sequence). V lost 6 bases and J 7 bases, leaving 24 bases between the germline ends. The CDR3 has 16 residues. CDR3 DNA: TGTGCCTGTACCTACGGGGGTACGGGGTACGGCGGGGAGCTGTTTTTT. This codes for CACTYGGTGYGGELFF.

Regarding this clone: The germline gene is not matched at one end of the junction; a read error may be the cause. CDR3 protein: CASSPQSGATGELFF. DNA for the CDR3: TGTGCTAGCAGCCCCCAGTCTGGGGCCACCGGGGAGCTGTTTTTT. The genes are TRBV11-3 and TRBJ2-2; possibly TRBD1 for D (5 bases). CDR1 and CDR2 (germline): SGHNT, YENEEA. The CDR3 is 15 residues long.